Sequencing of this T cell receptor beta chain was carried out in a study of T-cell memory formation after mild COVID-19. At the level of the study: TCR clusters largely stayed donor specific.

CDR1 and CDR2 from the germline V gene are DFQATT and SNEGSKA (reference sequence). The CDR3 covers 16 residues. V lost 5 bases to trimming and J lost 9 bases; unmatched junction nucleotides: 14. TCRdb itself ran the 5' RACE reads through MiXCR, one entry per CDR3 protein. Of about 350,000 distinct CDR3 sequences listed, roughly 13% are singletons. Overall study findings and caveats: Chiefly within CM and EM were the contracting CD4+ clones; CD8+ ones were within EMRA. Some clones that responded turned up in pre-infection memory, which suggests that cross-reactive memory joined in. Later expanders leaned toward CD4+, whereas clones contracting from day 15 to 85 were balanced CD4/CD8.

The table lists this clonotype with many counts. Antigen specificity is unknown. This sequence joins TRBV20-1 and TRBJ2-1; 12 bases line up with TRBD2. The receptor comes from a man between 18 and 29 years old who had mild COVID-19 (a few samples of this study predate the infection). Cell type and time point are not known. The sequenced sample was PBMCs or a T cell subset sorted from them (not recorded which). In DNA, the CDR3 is TGCAGTGCTCGAGGTTACCGACTAGCGGGGGACGCTGAGCAGTTCTTC. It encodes CSARGYRLAGDAEQFF.